Reported below is one T cell receptor beta chain. Its target is not known. The sample comes from a study of shared clonotypes between healthy human individuals. The wider study: Donors consisted of two women and a few men between 18 and 49. CD8 memory received one plate per donor, CD8 naive two, CD4 memory three and CD4 naive three. Overall study results and limits: Tissues were not sampled, only blood, and their repertoires likely differ.

Memory CD4+ cells were the fraction left after CD45RA+ naive selection. TCRdb's table, derived via immunoSEQ multiplex PCR, lists solely in-frame clones and lacks some. Counted here are a few million clones, 80% to 95% occurring once; the ten biggest clones make up about 0.39%. V was cut by 5 bases and J by 2 bases, with 12 bases left in between. The CDR3 is 14 amino acids. Germline V gene data show CDR1 as MNHEY and CDR2 as SMNVEV (reference sequence). The chain recombines TRBV27 with TRBJ1-2; D may be TRBD1 (6 bases). The clonotype originates from a man aged 18 to 29 in good health. Some clones in this sample may be carry-over from other donors' samples. Sequencing was performed on naive CD4+ T cells from PBMCs. The sample's subset: CD45RA+ positively selected. The CDR3 loop reads CASSIRRGNYGYTF. DNA of the CDR3: TGTGCCAGCAGTATCCGAAGGGGGAACTATGGCTACACCTTC.